The 25 T cell receptor beta chains below were found in one sample sequenced in a study of metastatic and nonmetastatic thyroid tumors. Among the patients, none had received any treatment before thyroid surgery. TCRdb re-called the PCR reads with MiXCR. The sample records roughly 14,000 clones, 23% being singletons. The sequenced sample was tumor tissue. The receptor set was obtained from a female donor with papillary thyroid cancer or a benign thyroid nodule (not recorded which). Some clones in this sample may be carry-over from other donors' samples.

The table lists this clone with many counts. The chain joins TRBV14 to TRBJ1-5; 8 bases map to TRBD1. V shed 2 bases and J 6 bases; nucleotides not matched to a gene: 6. The CDR3 length is 15 residues. Germline CDR1 SGHDN, CDR2 FVKESK. The CDR3 sequence: CASSQSRGHGQPQHF. CDR3 sequence (DNA): TGTGCCAGCAGCCAAAGCAGGGGGCACGGTCAGCCCCAGCATTTT. The full variable domain, completed using reference TRBV14 and TRBJ1-5, is EAGVTQFPSHSVIEKGQTVTLRCDPISGHDNLYWYRRVMGKEIKFLLHFVKESKQDESGMPNNRFLAERTGGTYSTLKVQPAELEDSGVYFCASSQSRGHGQPQHFGDGTRLSIL.

This clone was seen repeatedly, ten times or more. V gene TRBV3-1 combines with J gene TRBJ1-3, with a weak D call TRBD1 (6 bases). Germline-derived CDR1 and CDR2 are LGHDT and YNNKEL (reference sequence). The CDR3 sequence is 15 residues long. Trimming cost V 4 bases and J 4 bases, with 14 bases left between them. The CDR3 loop is CASSPTGGLGNTIYF. The CDR3 nucleotides read TGTGCCAGCAGCCCCACCGGGGGCTTAGGAAACACCATATATTTT.

Many counts were recorded for this clone. This chain uses TRBV9 with TRBJ2-7; D remains unclear. The CDR3 covers 14 residues. Per the germline V gene, CDR1 is SGDLS and CDR2 is YYNGEE. With 4 bases removed from V and 0 bases from J, the gap between germline ends came to 11 bases. The CDR3 loop is CASSPTVLSYEQYF. CDR3 bases: TGTGCCAGCAGCCCCACTGTTCTCTCCTACGAGCAGTACTTC.

The chain carries TRBV6-9 and TRBJ1-1; unclear D gene. Trimming took 7 bases from V and 4 from J, leaving 16 bases between them. Germline CDR1 and CDR2: MNHGY and SVAAGI. This CDR3 is built from 14 residues. The CDR3 loop is CASKVMIRVTEAFF. CDR3 in DNA: TGTGCCAGCAAAGTTATGATCCGTGTCACTGAAGCTTTCTTT.

This clone has only a few counts. In nucleotides, the CDR3 is TGTGTCGGTAGTATAAAATTTAGGCAGCCCCAGCATTTT. Protein sequence: CVGSIKFRQPQHF. The rearrangement links TRBV19 to TRBJ1-5; unclear D gene. The CDR3 totals 13 residues. Germline V gene sequence: CDR1 LNHDA, CDR2 SQIVND (reference sequence). Filled out from reference TRBV19 and TRBJ1-5, the complete variable domain reads DGGITQSPKYLFRKEGQNVTLSCEQNLNHDAMYWYRQDPGQGLRLIYYSQIVNDFQKGDIAEGYSVSREKKESFPLTVTSAQKNPTAFYLCVGSIKFRQPQHFGDGTRLSIL.

At least ten counts were recorded for this clone. The chain carries TRBV9 and TRBJ1-1, with D possibly TRBD1 on 5 matching bases. V was clipped by 0 bases and J by 0 bases, with 9 bases between them. The length of the CDR3 is 15 residues. Germline CDR1 and CDR2: SGDLS and YYNGEE. DNA of the CDR3: TGTGCCAGCAGCGTAGTGGGGGGGTTGAACACTGAAGCTTTCTTT. This encodes CASSVVGGLNTEAFF. Together with reference TRBV9 and TRBJ1-1, the CDR3 gives the full variable domain: DSGVTQTPKHLITATGQRVTLRCSPRSGDLSVYWYQQSLDQGLQFLIQYYNGEERAKGNILERFSAQQFPDLHSELNLSSLELGDSALYFCASSVVGGLNTEAFFGQGTRLTVV.

Many counts were recorded for this clone. V and J are TRBV20-1 and TRBJ2-1; 9 positions agree with TRBD2. Per the germline V gene, CDR1 is DFQATT and CDR2 is SNEGSKA (reference sequence). This CDR3 has 13 residues. V trimming: 1 base; J trimming: 5 bases; junction bases outside the gene matches: 0. As DNA, the CDR3 is TGCAGTGCTAGAGGGACTAGCGACAATGAGCAGTTCTTC. Translated: CSARGTSDNEQFF.

This clone ranks as medium-sized. The J gene is TRBJ2-7, the V gene TRBV2; tentative D call: TRBD1 (5 bases). The germline V gene encodes CDR1 SNHLY and CDR2 FYNNEI. V shed 6 bases and J shed 0 bases, with 12 bases lying between them. This CDR3 has 14 residues. DNA of the CDR3: TGTGCCAGCAGCGCCGGACACAACTCCTACGAGCAGTACTTC. This gives the protein CASSAGHNSYEQYF.

This clone was detected many times. This chain uses TRBV27 with TRBJ1-4, with D tentatively TRBD1 (6 bases). This CDR3 comprises 14 residues. CDR1 MNHEY and CDR2 SMNVEV come from the germline V gene (reference sequence). Trimming took off 3 bases at V and 2 bases at J, with 7 bases between the two ends. This CDR3 reads CASSFQGTNEKLFF. CDR3 sequence (DNA): TGTGCCAGCAGTTTCCAGGGGACTAATGAAAAACTGTTTTTT.

This clone is labeled medium-sized. The CDR3 sequence: CASSEELAGDQPQHF. The DNA of the CDR3 is TGTGCCAGCAGTGAGGAACTGGCAGGGGATCAGCCCCAGCATTTT. The chain is built from TRBV2 and TRBJ1-5, with D tentatively TRBD1 (6 bases). This CDR3 has 15 amino acids. Looked up from germline, CDR1 is SNHLY and CDR2 is FYNNEI. Deletions cut 3 bases from V and 5 bases from J, with 14 bases between. Looking up the rest from reference TRBV2 and TRBJ1-5 gives the full variable domain: EPEVTQTPSHQVTQMGQEVILRCVPISNHLYFYWYRQILGQKVEFLVSFYNNEISEKSEIFDDQFSVERPDGSNFTLKIRSTKLEDSAMYFCASSEELAGDQPQHFGDGTRLSIL.

The table lists this clone with many counts. Different DNA sequences within this sample yield the same CDR3. V gene TRBV2 combines with J gene TRBJ1-1; D uncertain. Germline CDR1 SNHLY, CDR2 FYNNEI. The CDR3 is 14 residues long. The V and J ends lost 8 bases and 4 bases respectively, with 17 bases between them. This CDR3 is CASQYAGSSTEAFF. The CDR3 DNA is TGTGCCAGCCAGTATGCAGGAAGCTCCACTGAAGCTTTCTTT. Combining the CDR3 with reference TRBV2 and TRBJ1-1 gives the whole variable domain EPEVTQTPSHQVTQMGQEVILRCVPISNHLYFYWYRQILGQKVEFLVSFYNNEISEKSEIFDDQFSVERPDGSNFTLKIRSTKLEDSAMYFCASQYAGSSTEAFFGQGTRLTVV.

This clone was seen more than once but under ten times. The chain combines TRBV6-1 with TRBJ2-7; 9 bases line up with TRBD1. The J segment lost 5 bases and the V segment lost 5 bases, leaving 7 bases of the junction unmatched. Per the germline V gene, CDR1 is MNHNS and CDR2 is SASEGT. This CDR3 contains 14 residues. CDR3 sequence (DNA): TGTGCCAGCAGTATGGGACAGGGTGGCCACGAGCAGTACTTC. Translated, it gives CASSMGQGGHEQYF.

In nucleotides, the CDR3 is TGTGCCAGCAGTTGGGGGGTAGAAGCTTTCTTT. This encodes CASSWGVEAFF. This chain links TRBV12-3 or TRBV12-4 with TRBJ1-1; possible D gene TRBD1, 5 bases. The CDR3 contains 11 residues. V was cut by 4 bases and J by 8 bases, with 8 bases left in between.

V gene TRBV7-2 combines with J gene TRBJ2-3; TRBD2 matches at 11 bases. Germline trimming cut 6 bases from V and 4 bases from J; bases unmatched to any gene: 6. The CDR3 has 15 residues. Germline V lookup: CDR1 SGHTA, CDR2 FQGNSA. DNA of the CDR3: TGTGCCAGCAGGATAGCGGGAGGGGGAGCAGATACGCAGTATTTT. Translating it yields CASRIAGGGADTQYF.

This chain links TRBV19 with TRBJ2-1; 8 nucleotides align to TRBD2. Germline V gene lookup returns CDR1 LNHDA and CDR2 SQIVND (reference sequence). The junction had 7 bases not matched to a gene; V was cut back by 4 bases and J by 8 bases. The CDR3 sequence is 14 residues long. The CDR3 DNA sequence: TGTGCCAGTAGTAAGGGACTAGGTTTTGATGAGCAGTTCTTC. The encoded protein is CASSKGLGFDEQFF.

The rearrangement uses TRBV6-1 and TRBJ1-4; D might be TRBD1 (6 bases). V was shortened by 0 bases and J by 11 bases, with 7 bases between the two germline ends. The CDR3 runs 12 residues. The germline V gene has CDR1 MNHNS and CDR2 SASEGT. CDR3 amino acids: CASSEAGGKLFF. The CDR3 DNA reads TGTGCCAGCAGTGAAGCAGGGGGGAAACTGTTTTTT.

This sequence joins TRBV24-1 and TRBJ2-1; TRBD2 agrees at 10 bases. The CDR3 runs to 18 residues. V lost 3 bases, J lost 7 bases, and 14 bases stayed unmatched. Per germline, CDR1 KGHDR and CDR2 SFDVKD. The DNA of the CDR3 is TGTGCCACCAGTGATCCTTGGTCGCTAGCGGGAGACAGGAATGAGCAGTTCTTC. Protein sequence: CATSDPWSLAGDRNEQFF.

The chain has TRBV28 and TRBJ2-7; 10 bases match TRBD2. Germline V gene lookup returns CDR1 MDHEN and CDR2 SYDVKM. The CDR3 has 15 residues. V was pared by 10 bases and J by 4 bases, with 13 bases of the junction left unmatched. DNA for the CDR3: TGTGCCACCTATACTAGCCTAGCGGGAGCATACGAGCAGTACTTC. This sequence encodes CATYTSLAGAYEQYF.

This clone was seen only a few times. The chain carries TRBV6-5 and TRBJ1-5, with D possibly being TRBD1 (5 bases). From germline, CDR1 is MNHEY and CDR2 SVGAGI. The length of the CDR3 is 17 residues. Trimming removed 4 bases from V and 1 base from J, with 17 bases in between. The CDR3 DNA sequence: TGTGCCAGCAGTTCAGAGTACAGGTTATGGAGCAATCAGCCCCAGCATTTT. Translated: CASSSEYRLWSNQPQHF.

In the case of this clone: One base away lies a much larger clone, so this may be a sequencing read error. The chain joins TRBV20-1 to TRBJ1-1, with D tentatively TRBD1 (5 bases). Deletions cut 5 bases from V and 4 bases from J, with 14 bases between. Germline V gives CDR1 DFQATT, CDR2 SNEGSKA (reference sequence). The CDR3 has 13 amino acids. The CDR3 sequence is CSAGNSRGTEAFF. The CDR3 nucleotides are TGCAGTGCTGGAAACTCGAGGGGCACTGAAGCTTTCTTT.

J is TRBJ2-1 and V is TRBV30; 9 nucleotides align to TRBD1. The V and J ends lost 2 bases and 6 bases, in that order; junction bases with no gene match: 8. This CDR3 contains 15 residues. Germline CDR1 GTSNPN, CDR2 SVGIG (reference sequence). CDR3 nucleotides: TGTGCCTGGAGTCGCGGGGACAGGGCCCCCAATGAGCAGTTCTTC. Translating it yields CAWSRGDRAPNEQFF.

This clone was seen repeatedly, ten times or more. The gene calls are TRBV24-1 and TRBJ2-3, with D hard to call. Trimming left V 4 bases short and J 6 bases short, with 10 bases between. CDR3 length: 13 residues. Per the germline V gene, CDR1 is KGHDR and CDR2 is SFDVKD. CDR3 amino acids: CATSDGCVDTQYF. DNA of the CDR3: TGTGCCACCAGTGACGGGTGCGTGGATACGCAGTATTTT.

This clone was seen at least ten times. The chain uses TRBV2 and TRBJ2-7, with 11 bases that match TRBD1. CDR1 is SNHLY, CDR2 FYNNEI, per germline. J lost 2 bases, V lost 10 bases, and 10 bases had no gene match. This CDR3 contains 15 residues. CDR3 sequence (DNA): TGTGCCACCCAGAGATTGGGACAGGGGGCCTACGAGCAGTACTTC. It is translated as CATQRLGQGAYEQYF.

This clone appeared a few times. This sequence joins TRBV2 and TRBJ2-5, with TRBD2 identical over 10 bases. CDR1 is SNHLY and CDR2 is FYNNEI in the germline V gene. This CDR3 has 14 residues. Trimming at V came to 5 bases and at J to 3 bases, leaving 3 bases not matched to a gene. The chain's CDR3 is CASSLAGEEETQYF. The CDR3 nucleotides read TGTGCCAGCAGTCTAGCGGGAGAGGAAGAGACCCAGTACTTC.

With regard to this clone: Since a much larger clone is just one base distant, this may be a read error. The chain employs TRBV9 and TRBJ2-2, with D perhaps TRBD2 (6 bases). This CDR3 region has 17 residues. Germline values: CDR1 SGDLS, CDR2 YYNGEE. The V end was cut by 4 bases, the J end by 6 bases, with 22 bases between. The DNA for the CDR3 is TGTGCCAGCAGCTCATGGCCCCTAGGGCGGGGCTCCGGGGAGCTGTTTTTT. The encoded protein is CASSSWPLGRGSGELFF. The variable domain in full, completed from reference TRBV9 and TRBJ2-2, reads DSGVTQTPKHLITATGQRVTLRCSPRSGDLSVYWYQQSLDQGLQFLIQYYNGEERAKGNILERFSAQQFPDLHSELNLSSLELGDSALYFCASSSWPLGRGSGELFFGEGSRLTVL.